This passage covers 27 T cell receptor beta chains from one sample sequenced in a study of cytomegalovirus exposure and HLA in healthy donors. Clones were sequenced by immunoSEQ multiplex PCR, and TCRdb holds only the in-frame ones, with some missing. This table has about 220,000 clones, about 86% appearing once. The sample comprised PBMCs. These receptors all come from a man aged 18 to 30 in good health and CMV-seronegative.

The V call is TRBV9, the J call TRBJ2-3, with D perhaps TRBD2 (6 bases). CDR3 length equals 13 residues. V was shortened by 4 bases and J by 6 bases, with 12 bases between the two germline ends. The germline V gene has CDR1 SGDLS and CDR2 YYNGEE. The CDR3 protein is CASSQWLADTQYF. CDR3 bases: TGTGCCAGCAGCCAATGGCTAGCGGATACGCAGTATTTT.

The chain employs TRBV6-1 and TRBJ2-7; 9 bases map to TRBD2. V shed 7 bases, J shed 2 bases, and the junction held 9 bases outside the gene matches. The CDR3 extends over 15 amino acids. From germline, CDR1 is MNHNS and CDR2 SASEGT. The chain's CDR3 is CASIRGGAQAYEQYF. The CDR3 coding sequence is TGTGCCAGCATTCGCGGGGGGGCCCAGGCCTACGAGCAGTACTTC.

This clone was counted between two and nine times. The rearrangement links TRBV7-9 to TRBJ2-2, with D possibly TRBD1 on 5 matching bases. Germline V CDR1 and CDR2: SEHNR, FQNEAQ (reference sequence). The V end lost 5 bases, the J end lost 1 base, and 5 bases lay between the germline ends. This CDR3 has 13 amino acids. CDR3 residues: CASSGQNTGELFF. CDR3 nucleotides: TGTGCCAGCAGCGGACAGAACACCGGGGAGCTGTTTTTT.

J is TRBJ2-7 and V is TRBV4-1; D may be TRBD2 (6 bases). The CDR3 contains 15 residues. Germline values: CDR1 MGHRA, CDR2 YSYEKL. V was shortened by 0 bases and J by 3 bases, with 12 bases between the two germline ends. CDR3 coding DNA: TGCGCCAGCAGCCAAGATCGGGAGATCGACTACGAGCAGTACTTC. It translates to CASSQDREIDYEQYF.

This clone was seen a single time. The V and J genes are TRBV5-4 and TRBJ1-6; possible D gene TRBD1, 5 bases. In germline, CDR1 is SGHNT, CDR2 YYREEE (reference sequence). The germline V and J ends were trimmed by 3 bases and 7 bases, with 11 bases remaining between them. The CDR3 contains 14 residues. In nucleotides, the CDR3 is TGTGCCAGCAGCTCGGAGGGGTGGAATTCACCCCTCCACTTT. Its translation is CASSSEGWNSPLHF.

This sequence joins TRBV4-3 and TRBJ1-1; D ambiguous. Trimming removed 0 bases at V and 1 base at J, with 6 bases between. The CDR3 loop spans 14 amino acids. CDR1 is LGHNA, CDR2 YSLEER, per germline. The CDR3 loop reads CASSQDGWNTEAFF. DNA for the CDR3: TGCGCCAGCAGCCAAGACGGGTGGAACACTGAAGCTTTCTTT.

Regarding this clone: Germline is not matched at one junction end, which may reflect a read error. The J gene is TRBJ2-7, the V gene TRBV7-9, with D maybe TRBD1 (6 bases). The CDR3 is made up of 11 amino acids. Germline lookup yields CDR1 SEHNR and CDR2 FQNEAQ (reference sequence). In nucleotides, the CDR3 is TGTGCCAGCAGCTTAATGGACAGCCTCTATTTC. This codes for CASSLMDSLYF.

This clone was found once. The CDR3 spells CASSTPDRWNEQYF. CDR3 nucleotide sequence: TGTGCCAGCAGTACCCCGGACAGGTGGAACGAGCAGTACTTC. The rearrangement links TRBV28 to TRBJ2-7; TRBD1 matches at 7 bases. After removal of 5 bases from V and 5 bases from J, the junction contained 9 bases not matched to a gene. This CDR3 region has 14 residues. Germline V gene sequence: CDR1 MDHEN, CDR2 SYDVKM.

The rearrangement joins TRBV6-1 to TRBJ2-7; D may be TRBD1 (5 bases). From germline, CDR1 is MNHNS and CDR2 SASEGT. There are 15 residues in the CDR3. The V gene lost 4 bases and the J gene lost 3 bases, with 16 bases spanning the gap. As DNA, the CDR3 is TGTGCCAGCAGTGTTGACAGATTAACGAACTACGAGCAGTACTTC. It is translated as CASSVDRLTNYEQYF.

The chain has TRBV29-1 and TRBJ2-4; TRBD1 matches at 7 bases. Per the germline V gene, CDR1 is SQVTM and CDR2 is ANQGSEA. J was trimmed by 5 bases and V by 8 bases; bases with no gene match: 9. The CDR3 consists of 13 residues. CDR3 nucleotides: TGCAGCATGCGACAGGGAAAGGAAAACATTCAGTACTTC. It yields the protein CSMRQGKENIQYF. Full variable domain (rest looked up from reference TRBV29-1 and TRBJ2-4): SAVISQKPSRDICQRGTSLTIQCQVDSQVTMMFWYRQQPGQSLTLIATANQGSEATYESGFVIDKFPISRPNLTFSTLTVSNMSPEDSSIYLCSMRQGKENIQYFGAGTRLSVL.

The V call is TRBV18, the J call TRBJ2-2, with 9 bases identical to TRBD1. CDR3 length: 15 residues. Losses at the gene ends were 4 bases for V and 2 bases for J; bases not matched to a gene: 2. Germline CDR1 and CDR2: KGHSH and LQKENI. The CDR3, as DNA: TGTGCCAGCTCACTGGGACAGGGAAACACCGGGGAGCTGTTTTTT. The encoded protein is CASSLGQGNTGELFF.

There are a few counts of this clone. The rearrangement joins TRBV4-3 to TRBJ1-6, with TRBD1 matching over 9 bases. V trimming: 5 bases; J trimming: 9 bases; junction bases outside the gene matches: 2. The germline V gene has CDR1 LGHNA and CDR2 YSLEER. This CDR3 contains 13 residues. CDR3 residues: CASSGDRASPLHF. The CDR3 DNA is TGCGCCAGCAGCGGGGACAGGGCTTCACCCCTCCACTTT.

The chain joins TRBV19 to TRBJ1-2; D perhaps matches TRBD1 (5 bases). The CDR3 extends over 15 amino acids. Germline V lookup: CDR1 LNHDA, CDR2 SQIVND (reference sequence). Trimming pared 5 bases from V and 4 bases from J, leaving 17 bases between. The CDR3 nucleotides are TGTGCCAGTAGTGCCTGGGGGGAGCTACGCTATGGCTACACCTTC. It yields the protein CASSAWGELRYGYTF.

CDR3 DNA: TGCGCCAGCAGCGAGGGACAGTCAGCCTACAATGAGCAGTTCTTC. The encoded protein is CASSEGQSAYNEQFF. The rearrangement uses TRBV5-1 and TRBJ2-1; 7 bases are a match to TRBD1. The V gene end was trimmed by 4 bases and the J gene end by 2 bases; junction bases not matched to a gene: 6. CDR1 SGHRS and CDR2 YFSETQ come from the germline V gene. This CDR3 is 15 amino acids long.

V gene TRBV27 combines with J gene TRBJ1-1; D gene uncertain. The CDR3 is made up of 14 amino acids. Trimming pared 6 bases from V and 3 bases from J, leaving 14 bases between. Germline V gives CDR1 MNHEY, CDR2 SMNVEV (reference sequence). CDR3: CASRITPRDTEAFF. CDR3 nucleotide sequence: TGTGCCAGCAGAATAACTCCCCGGGACACTGAAGCTTTCTTT.

This sequence joins TRBV7-2 and TRBJ2-7, with D maybe TRBD2 (6 bases). The CDR3 loop spans 14 amino acids. The germline gives CDR1 SGHTA, CDR2 FQGNSA. With 5 bases removed from V and 4 bases from J, the gap between germline ends came to 15 bases. CDR3 region: CASSAGAGTYEQYF. The CDR3 DNA reads TGTGCCAGCAGCGCCGGGGCCGGGACTTACGAGCAGTACTTC. The whole variable domain, filled in from reference TRBV7-2 and TRBJ2-7, reads GAGVSQSPSNKVTEKGKDVELRCDPISGHTALYWYRQSLGQGLEFLIYFQGNSAPDKSGLPSDRFSAERTGGSVSTLTIQRTQQEDSAVYLCASSAGAGTYEQYFGPGTRLTVT.

The rearrangement uses TRBV11-2 and TRBJ2-7; D remains ambiguous. V lost 6 bases, J lost 3 bases, and 6 bases lay in between. CDR3 length equals 11 residues. Germline V gene sequence: CDR1 SGHAT, CDR2 FQNNGV. This CDR3 is CASSKLYEQYF. As DNA, the CDR3 is TGTGCCAGCAGTAAACTCTACGAGCAGTACTTC. The full variable domain, its missing parts supplied by reference TRBV11-2 and TRBJ2-7, is EAGVAQSPRYKIIEKRQSVAFWCNPISGHATLYWYQQILGQGPKLLIQFQNNGVVDDSQLPKDRFSAERLKGVDSTLKIQPAKLEDSAVYLCASSKLYEQYFGPGTRLTVT.

The chain recombines TRBV4-3 with TRBJ1-3; D remains unclear. Trimming cost V 0 bases and J 0 bases, with 9 bases left between them. The CDR3 covers 16 residues. Germline CDR1 reads LGHNA; CDR2 reads YSLEER. The CDR3 loop reads CASSQDRSGSGNTIYF. The DNA of the CDR3 is TGCGCCAGCAGCCAAGATCGGTCGGGCTCTGGAAACACCATATATTTT.

This clone was seen only a few times. The V and J genes are TRBV27 and TRBJ1-5; D uncertain. Per germline, CDR1 MNHEY and CDR2 SMNVEV (reference sequence). There are 13 residues in the CDR3. Trimming took 6 bases from V and 5 from J, leaving 11 bases between them. CDR3 amino acids: CASSWRPDQPQHF. For the CDR3, the DNA is TGTGCCAGCAGCTGGAGGCCGGATCAGCCCCAGCATTTT.

The chain recombines TRBV7-9 with TRBJ2-7; 8 nucleotides line up with TRBD1. CDR3 length: 13 amino acids. V lost 11 bases to trimming and J lost 1 base; unmatched junction nucleotides: 7. The germline CDR1 and CDR2 sequences are SEHNR and FQNEAQ (reference sequence). For the CDR3, the DNA is TGTGCCTGCCAGGGGGCCGGATCCTACGAGCAGTACTTC. Translated: CACQGAGSYEQYF. Drawing the rest from reference TRBV7-9 and TRBJ2-7, the complete variable domain is DTGVSQNPRHKITKRGQNVTFRCDPISEHNRLYWYRQTLGQGPEFLTYFQNEAQLEKSRLLSDRFSAERPKGSFSTLEIQRTEQGDSAMYLCACQGAGSYEQYFGPGTRLTVT.

The chain carries TRBV4-3 and TRBJ2-1; no firm D call. The CDR3 length is 15 residues. Trimming shortened V by 0 bases and J by 0 bases, and 6 bases separated the two germline ends. From germline, CDR1 is LGHNA and CDR2 YSLEER. CDR3 nucleotides: TGCGCCAGCAGCCAAGAGGGCTACTCCTACAATGAGCAGTTCTTC. Its translation is CASSQEGYSYNEQFF.

The chain carries TRBV28 and TRBJ1-2, with TRBD1 matching over 7 bases. V gave up 8 bases and J gave up 8 bases; unmatched junction bases: 17. Germline loops: CDR1 MDHEN, CDR2 SYDVKM. CDR3 length: 15 residues. The CDR3 loop is CASQGLQGQAYGYTF. The CDR3 bases are TGTGCCAGCCAAGGCTTACAAGGACAGGCATACGGCTACACCTTC.

The V gene is TRBV5-1, the J gene TRBJ2-6; TRBD1 matches 7 bases. The V segment lost 2 bases and the J segment 4 bases; nucleotides outside the gene matches: 3. Looked up from germline, CDR1 is SGHRS and CDR2 is YFSETQ. The CDR3 extends over 15 amino acids. CDR3 residues: CASSFQGVGANVLTF. CDR3 in DNA: TGCGCCAGCAGCTTCCAGGGGGTCGGGGCCAACGTCCTGACTTTC.

V usage is TRBV5-6 and J usage is TRBJ2-3, with D perhaps TRBD2 (6 bases). CDR3 length: 17 amino acids. The germline V gene encodes CDR1 SGHDT and CDR2 YYEEEE. V lost 3 bases and J lost 4, with 21 bases in between. CDR3 bases: TGTGCCAGCAGCTCGACCCCTAGCCGGAGGGCCTCAGATACGCAGTATTTT. Amino acids: CASSSTPSRRASDTQYF.

V gene TRBV18 combines with J gene TRBJ2-1, with D perhaps matching TRBD2 (6 bases). This CDR3 is built from 16 residues. Per the germline V gene, CDR1 is KGHSH and CDR2 is LQKENI. With 3 bases removed from V and 2 bases from J, the gap between germline ends came to 14 bases. The CDR3, as DNA: TGTGCCAGCTCACCTCCCGGGTCGGGAGCCTACAATGAGCAGTTCTTC. Protein: CASSPPGSGAYNEQFF.

J is TRBJ1-2 and V is TRBV19, with a weak D call TRBD1 (5 bases). V was pared by 8 bases and J by 5 bases, with 12 bases between. CDR1 and CDR2 from the germline V gene are LNHDA and SQIVND (reference sequence). The CDR3 is made up of 12 amino acids. This chain's CDR3 is CASAGRRYGYTF. The CDR3 nucleotides are TGTGCCAGTGCAGGGCGACGATATGGCTACACCTTC.

As regards this clone: Sequence at one end of the junction differs from germline and may be a read error. Other DNA sequences from this sample encode an identical CDR3 as well. The chain carries TRBV9 and TRBJ2-7; D is perhaps TRBD2 (5 bases). CDR3 length equals 13 residues. Germline CDR1 and CDR2: SGDLS and YYNGEE. DNA of the CDR3: TGTGCCAGCAGCGTAGATTCGGGGTACGAACAGTACTTC. Translation: CASSVDSGYEQYF.